Sequencing of this T cell receptor (beta chain) was carried out in a study of T-cell reconstitution after alpha-beta-depleted transplantation in children. This clonotype was recorded a few times. Molecular barcoding with unique molecular identifiers was used for the TCRbeta library. TCRdb independently ran MiXCR on the PCR reads; one entry per CDR3 protein. The sample includes approximately 400,000 distinct CDR3 sequences, under 13% seen only once; the top ten take over 4.5%. The V end lost 4 bases, the J end lost 0 bases, and 6 bases lay between the germline ends. CDR3 size: 13 residues. Germline loops: CDR1 DFQATT, CDR2 SNEGSKA (reference sequence).

Sequencing was performed on PBMCs from the stem cell graft donor, taken from the stem cell graft. The receptor's source is a human donor who donated a stem cell graft to a child with acute myeloid leukemia. This chain links TRBV20-1 with TRBJ2-2, with D unclear. In DNA, the CDR3 is TGCAGTGCTACCAGGTCGAACACCGGGGAGCTGTTTTTT. This sequence encodes CSATRSNTGELFF.